This TCR beta chain is from a study of shared clonotypes between healthy human individuals. Germline V gene sequence: CDR1 SGHNT, CDR2 YYREEE (reference sequence). The CDR3 totals 17 residues. V dropped 4 bases and J dropped 4; count of bases not matched to a gene: 10. In the original analysis: Filtering differed because ImmunoSEQ produced junction-only sequences that carried no quality scores. Data came from immunoSEQ multiplex PCR; TCRdb stores just in-frame clones and leaves some out. V and J calls and clone size are given by that table; D and trimming were obtained from the DNA. The sample shows approximately 2.5 million clones, roughly nine tenths of them seen only once. Whole-study results and caveats: Among a handful of donors, approximately 5% of naive CD4 clonotypes were found in common.

This clone came up once. As yet, its antigen is unknown. Subsets obtained from CD4+ cells comprised CD45RA+ naive and CD45RA-negative memory cells. The sequence was obtained from a man aged 18 to 29 in good health. The chain has TRBV5-4 and TRBJ2-1; TRBD1 agrees at 11 bases. Sequenced material: naive CD4+ T cells sorted from blood. Subset meaning: CD45RA+ positively selected. CDR3 sequence: CASSPPPGQGEYNEQFF. In DNA, the CDR3 is TGTGCCAGCAGCCCGCCACCGGGACAGGGGGAGTACAATGAGCAGTTCTTC.